This T cell receptor beta chain appears in the sequencing data of a study of cytomegalovirus exposure and HLA in healthy donors. General observations from the study: It was reportedly the case that the classifier diagnosed cytomegalovirus status with high specificity and sensitivity. Within the approximately 130 validation repertoires, first-cohort TCR clusters tended to co-occur, according to a later analysis. A few of the chains that were CMV-associated were confirmed in vitro to be specific for CMV antigens. The listing of approximately 160 TCR beta chains classed them as cytomegalovirus-associated.

After removal of 4 bases from V and 2 bases from J, the junction contained 6 bases not matched to a gene. CDR1 and CDR2 (germline): SGHDT, YYEEEE. The length of the CDR3 is 14 residues. With regard to this clone: Its antigen remains unknown.

The data were produced by immunoSEQ multiplex PCR, yet TCRdb's version contains in-frame clones alone and is incomplete. The sample contains 110,000 to 150,000 clones, about 89% of which appear only once. The clonotype was recovered from a man between 18 and 29 years old in good health and CMV-seronegative. Input material: PBMCs. The chain employs TRBV5-6 and TRBJ2-7, with TRBD1 matching over 7 bases. This CDR3 is CASSPGDSAYEQYF. The CDR3 coding sequence is TGTGCCAGCAGCCCCGGGGACAGTGCCTACGAGCAGTACTTC.